This T cell receptor beta chain was found in a study of T cells after yellow fever vaccination. Study-level points and caveats: Post-booster samples contained most primary-vaccination clones (approximately 96% CD4, roughly 88% CD8). From the bulk population, abundant clonotypes could contaminate and appear within FACS-sorted repertoires.

A process of 5'RACE template switching, which added a universal primer site and UMIs, was used to make TCR cDNA. A single record per CDR3 protein comes from TCRdb applying MiXCR to the 5' RACE reads. This table has some 670,000 distinct CDR3 sequences, roughly an eighth appearing once. This clonotype was seen only a few times. Its specificity is not known. This CDR3 spans 14 amino acids. CDR1 and CDR2 from the germline V gene are DFQATT and SNEGSKA (reference sequence). V lost 5 bases to trimming and J lost 6 bases; unmatched junction nucleotides: 6. The TCR comes from a man aged 25 to 40 who received the YFV17D yellow fever vaccine. V gene TRBV20-1 combines with J gene TRBJ2-2, with TRBD2 matching 10 bases. The source material was PBMCs, sampled on the day of the yellow fever booster vaccination. As DNA, the CDR3 is TGCAGTGCTTCGGGACTAGCGTCCTCCGGGGAGCTGTTTTTT. This encodes CSASGLASSGELFF.